Following are 27 T cell receptor beta chains from one sample sequenced in a study of T cells in Graves' hyperthyroidism and ophthalmopathy. What was amplified from RNA transcripts were TCR beta CDR3 regions. Using the HTBI primer set, a first-round RT-PCR was run on the TCR CDR3. TCRdb used MiXCR to reprocess the multiplex PCR reads, holding one entry per CDR3 protein. The sample has more than 550,000 distinct CDR3 sequences, 17% seen once. Specimen: blood. Receptor source: a man between 45 and 60 years old with Graves' hyperthyroidism.

This clonotype was counted many times. The J gene is TRBJ2-7, the V gene TRBV12-3 or TRBV12-4; D may correspond to TRBD1 or TRBD2 (5 bases each). The CDR3 consists of 13 residues. V lost 4 bases, J lost 3 bases, and 10 bases lay in between. In DNA, the CDR3 is TGTGCCAGCAGTTATGGGACCTTCTACGAGCAGTACTTC. It specifies CASSYGTFYEQYF.

The table lists this clonotype with many counts. The chain employs TRBV2 and TRBJ1-3, with TRBD1 matching over 8 bases. This CDR3 has 16 amino acids. The ends lost 6 bases at V and 2 bases at J; junction bases unmatched: 9. The germline CDR1 and CDR2 sequences are SNHLY and FYNNEI. CDR3 sequence (DNA): TGTGCCAGCAGGTTGACAGGGGCCGGGACTGGAAACACCATATATTTT. Its translation: CASRLTGAGTGNTIYF.

This clonotype was seen a handful of times. The rearrangement joins TRBV6-2 or TRBV6-3 to TRBJ2-7; TRBD2 matches 11 bases. Per germline, CDR1 MNHEY and CDR2 SVGEGT. With 2 bases clipped from V and 5 bases from J, the junction kept 5 bases outside the gene matches. The CDR3 loop spans 15 amino acids. In DNA, the CDR3 is TGTGCCAGCAGTTACGATACTAGCGGGAGCAACGAGCAGTACTTC. Translating gives CASSYDTSGSNEQYF.

Ten or more counts support this clonotype. The rearrangement joins TRBV9 to TRBJ2-5; 10 bases map to TRBD1. With 3 bases clipped from V and 3 bases from J, the junction kept 5 bases outside the gene matches. Germline V lookup: CDR1 SGDLS, CDR2 YYNGEE. The CDR3 has 15 amino acids. For the CDR3, the DNA is TGTGCCAGCAGCGGAGATGGACAGGGGGAAGAGACCCAGTACTTC. It specifies CASSGDGQGEETQYF.

To note about this clonotype: A junction end diverges from the germline sequence, so it may reflect a read error. The J gene is TRBJ1-1, the V gene TRBV2; maybe TRBD1 (6 bases). Germline values: CDR1 SNHLY, CDR2 FYNNEI. The CDR3 is made up of 13 amino acids. In DNA, the CDR3 is TGTGCCAGCAGGGGGCAGGGGAGCACTGAAGCTCTCTTT. Encoded protein: CASRGQGSTEALF.

This clonotype was seen more than once but under ten times. The chain uses TRBV4-2 and TRBJ2-3; 8 nucleotides agree with TRBD2. The CDR3 is made up of 16 amino acids. J gave up 1 base and V 1 base, and 4 bases lay outside the gene matches. Germline V gives CDR1 LGHNA, CDR2 YNFKEQ. CDR3 coding DNA: TGTGCCAGCAGCCAAGTAGTTAGCGGGGGCACAGATACGCAGTATTTT. Translating gives CASSQVVSGGTDTQYF.

This clonotype has ten or more counts. J is TRBJ2-1 and V is TRBV12-3 or TRBV12-4; the D gene is possibly TRBD2 (6 bases). The CDR3 consists of 16 residues. V lost 4 bases and J 6 bases, leaving 19 bases between the germline ends. CDR3 loop: CASSSPRLGGSNEQFF. CDR3 DNA: TGTGCCAGCAGTTCGCCGCGACTAGGAGGGAGCAATGAGCAGTTCTTC.

This clonotype has a handful of counts. The chain combines TRBV27 with TRBJ2-7; TRBD2 aligns across 7 bases. This CDR3 is built from 15 residues. Germline loops: CDR1 MNHEY, CDR2 SMNVEV (reference sequence). The ends lost 7 bases at V and 3 bases at J; junction bases unmatched: 12. The CDR3 nucleotides are TGTGCCAGCACCTTTATGGGAGGGACGGTCTACGAGCAGTACTTC. Protein product: CASTFMGGTVYEQYF.

In this sample, this clonotype turned up many times. This rearrangement joins TRBV7-8 to TRBJ1-1; 7 positions match TRBD1. Germline V CDR1 and CDR2: SGHVS, FQNEAQ. J was trimmed by 4 bases and V by 5 bases; bases with no gene match: 10. The CDR3 loop spans 15 amino acids. Written as DNA, the CDR3 is TGTGCCAGCAGCCCCAGGGTGACAGGGAGCACTGAAGCTTTCTTT. It yields the protein CASSPRVTGSTEAFF. The full variable domain, completed using reference TRBV7-8 and TRBJ1-1, is GAGVSQSPRYKVAKRGQDVALRCDPISGHVSLFWYQQALGQGPEFLTYFQNEAQLDKSGLPSDRFFAERPEGSVSTLKIQRTQQEDSAVYLCASSPRVTGSTEAFFGQGTRLTVV.

This clonotype was recorded a few times. V usage is TRBV12-5 and J usage is TRBJ2-2; D is uncertain. The V end was cut by 3 bases, the J end by 0 bases, with 14 bases between. The germline V gene encodes CDR1 LGHNT and CDR2 FRNRAP. The CDR3 sequence is 17 residues long. DNA of the CDR3: TGTGCTAGTGGTTTATATTATGGCCGTACGAACACCGGGGAGCTGTTTTTT. It encodes CASGLYYGRTNTGELFF.

This clonotype was detected many times. The rearrangement links TRBV28 to TRBJ2-1; TRBD2 aligns across 14 bases. CDR1 and CDR2 (germline): MDHEN, SYDVKM. The CDR3 is 15 amino acids. After removal of 6 bases from V and 6 bases from J, the junction contained 4 bases not matched to a gene. CDR3 sequence (DNA): TGTGCCAGCAGGGTGGGACTAGCGGGAGTCAATGAGCAGTTCTTC. Translation gives CASRVGLAGVNEQFF.

This clonotype was detected ten times or more. V and J are TRBV28 and TRBJ1-4; 8 bases align to TRBD1. The CDR3 has 14 residues. V shed 5 bases and J 8 bases; nucleotides not matched to a gene: 7. Germline V lookup: CDR1 MDHEN, CDR2 SYDVKM. In nucleotides, the CDR3 is TGTGCCAGCAGTCCGGACAGGGTCCGAGAAAAACTGTTTTTT. It is translated as CASSPDRVREKLFF.

This clonotype was detected many times. The chain has TRBV7-2 and TRBJ2-1; 11 positions agree with TRBD2. Per germline, CDR1 SGHTA and CDR2 FQGNSA. Trimming took 5 bases from V and 2 from J; bases not matched to a gene: 8. The CDR3 is 17 residues long. The CDR3 bases are TGTGCCAGCAGCGCCCGGACTAGCGGGTATACCTACAATGAGCAGTTCTTC. It is translated as CASSARTSGYTYNEQFF.

The chain couples TRBV19 to TRBJ2-7; tentatively, D is TRBD2 (7 bases). The ends were cut back, 4 bases at V and 4 bases at J, with 14 bases in the middle. The CDR3 loop spans 14 amino acids. Germline CDR1 LNHDA, CDR2 SQIVND (reference sequence). In nucleotides, the CDR3 is TGTGCCAGTAGTAATGGCGGGGGCGCGTACGAGCAGTACTTC. It specifies CASSNGGGAYEQYF. Looking up the rest from reference TRBV19 and TRBJ2-7 gives the full variable domain: DGGITQSPKYLFRKEGQNVTLSCEQNLNHDAMYWYRQDPGQGLRLIYYSQIVNDFQKGDIAEGYSVSREKKESFPLTVTSAQKNPTAFYLCASSNGGGAYEQYFGPGTRLTVT.

This clonotype was seen a handful of times. This chain uses TRBV27 with TRBJ2-6; a weak D match, TRBD2 (6 bases). The germline V gene encodes CDR1 MNHEY and CDR2 SMNVEV (reference sequence). This CDR3 comprises 15 residues. The V end lost 4 bases, the J end lost 3 bases, and 10 bases lay between the germline ends. The chain's CDR3 is CASSSKGGGANVLTF. The CDR3 coding sequence is TGTGCCAGCAGTTCAAAGGGAGGTGGGGCCAACGTCCTGACTTTC.

A few counts support this clonotype. V gene TRBV4-2 combines with J gene TRBJ2-6; D might be TRBD1 or TRBD2, each matching 5 bases. The CDR3 covers 15 residues. The V and J ends lost 2 bases and 3 bases respectively, with 8 bases between them. Germline V lookup: CDR1 LGHNA, CDR2 YNFKEQ. CDR3 in amino acids: CASSQSGHGANVLTF. CDR3 in DNA: TGTGCCAGCAGCCAATCGGGGCATGGGGCCAACGTCCTGACTTTC.

A remark on this clonotype: Compared with germline, one end of the junction differs, possibly owing to a read error. The V and J genes are TRBV28 and TRBJ2-3; D is perhaps TRBD2 (5 bases). CDR1 is MDHEN, CDR2 SYDVKM, per germline. The CDR3 totals 14 residues. This chain's CDR3 is CAGSLRGSTDTQYF. As DNA, the CDR3 is TGTGCCGGCAGTTTAAGAGGGAGCACAGATACGCAGTATTTT.

This clonotype was observed at least ten times. The chain uses TRBV4-2 and TRBJ2-2; D unclear. Trimming removed 4 bases at V and 6 bases at J, with 9 bases between. CDR3 length equals 13 residues. Germline CDR1 and CDR2: LGHNA and YNFKEQ. CDR3 bases: TGTGCCAGCAGCCGAGCCGACGCCGGGGAGCTGTTTTTT. It is translated as CASSRADAGELFF.

This clonotype was detected ten times or more. This rearrangement joins TRBV20-1 to TRBJ2-3; 8 bases match TRBD1. Germline CDR1 DFQATT, CDR2 SNEGSKA (reference sequence). The V gene end was trimmed by 5 bases and the J gene end by 3 bases; junction bases not matched to a gene: 10. The CDR3 extends over 15 amino acids. CDR3 residues: CSAVSGGLVTDTQYF. As DNA, the CDR3 is TGCAGTGCTGTGTCAGGGGGCCTGGTTACAGATACGCAGTATTTT.

The sample holds a few counts of this clonotype. The chain employs TRBV20-1 and TRBJ2-7; maybe TRBD1 (6 bases). Between the trimmed V and J ends, which lost 3 bases and 2 bases, there was a span of 20 bases. CDR3 size: 16 residues. Germline CDR1 and CDR2: DFQATT and SNEGSKA (reference sequence). CDR3 DNA sequence: TGCAGTGCTAGGCCAATGAGGGGGAGTGAAGCCTACGAGCAGTACTTC. Its translation is CSARPMRGSEAYEQYF.

V usage is TRBV7-2 and J usage is TRBJ2-1; D is ambiguous. The CDR3 has 16 amino acids. V lost 5 bases to trimming and J lost 5 bases, with 19 bases between them. The germline CDR1 and CDR2 sequences are SGHTA and FQGNSA. The CDR3 loop is CASSPQVTGRDNEQFF. The CDR3 DNA follows: TGTGCCAGCAGCCCCCAGGTTACTGGGCGTGACAATGAGCAGTTCTTC.

This clonotype was recorded at least ten times. This CDR3 reads CASILTSEYNEQFF. For the CDR3, the DNA is TGTGCCAGCATTTTAACTAGCGAATACAATGAGCAGTTCTTC. This sequence joins TRBV2 and TRBJ2-1; 7 bases are shared with TRBD2. J was trimmed by 4 bases and V by 7 bases; bases with no gene match: 7. In germline, CDR1 is SNHLY, CDR2 FYNNEI. The CDR3 spans 14 residues.

This clonotype was seen ten or more times. This chain joins TRBV2 and TRBJ1-4; D not resolved. The CDR3 is made up of 15 amino acids. V was trimmed by 3 bases and J by 3 bases, leaving 11 bases between them. The germline gives CDR1 SNHLY, CDR2 FYNNEI. CDR3 loop: CASSDSARANEKLFF. CDR3 bases: TGTGCCAGCAGTGATTCAGCGAGAGCTAATGAAAAACTGTTTTTT.

This clonotype came up a few times. CDR3 in amino acids: CASSLVKPGPPEGYTF. The CDR3 nucleotides read TGCGCCAGCAGCCTCGTAAAACCGGGACCGCCAGAAGGCTACACCTTC. The chain couples TRBV4-1 to TRBJ1-2; D is possibly TRBD1 (5 bases). The CDR3 is 16 residues long. Trimming cost V 4 bases and J 8 bases, with 23 bases left between them. The germline CDR1 and CDR2 sequences are MGHRA and YSYEKL.

The chain carries TRBV5-5 and TRBJ2-2, with TRBD2 matching 10 bases. This CDR3 contains 15 residues. J was trimmed by 6 bases and V by 1 base; bases with no gene match: 3. Germline V lookup: CDR1 SGHKS, CDR2 YYEKEE (reference sequence). The DNA of the CDR3 is TGTGCCAGCAGCTTGACAGCGGGAGGGGCCGGGGAGCTGTTTTTT. It translates to CASSLTAGGAGELFF. Full variable domain (outside the CDR3, taken from reference TRBV5-5 and TRBJ2-2): DAGVTQSPTHLIKTRGQQVTLRCSPISGHKSVSWYQQVLGQGPQFIFQYYEKEERGRGNFPDRFSARQFPNYSSELNVNALLLGDSALYLCASSLTAGGAGELFFGEGSRLTVL.

The rearrangement uses TRBV27 and TRBJ1-1; tentatively, D is TRBD1 (6 bases). V was cut by 2 bases and J by 7 bases, with 17 bases left in between. Germline CDR1 and CDR2: MNHEY and SMNVEV (reference sequence). This CDR3 region has 15 residues. The CDR3 is CASSLTQGRTGEAFF. The DNA for the CDR3 is TGTGCCAGCAGTTTAACACAGGGCCGAACAGGTGAAGCTTTCTTT.

This clonotype was seen only once. V and J are TRBV20-1 and TRBJ1-1, with a possible D match to TRBD1 (5 bases). Deletions cut 5 bases from V and 4 bases from J, with 11 bases between. Germline V gene data show CDR1 as DFQATT and CDR2 as SNEGSKA (reference sequence). The CDR3 sequence is 12 residues long. The CDR3 sequence is CSAPEGATEAFF. CDR3 sequence (DNA): TGCAGTGCTCCCGAAGGGGCCACTGAAGCTTTCTTT.